The source of this T cell receptor beta chain is a study of blood T cell repertoires in COVID-19 (dated by TCRdb to the early 2020s). With regard to the full study: Samples from collaborators originated in the United States, Italy and Spain and spanned both the acute and convalescent phases of COVID-19. Nearly every sample came with metadata listing a de-identified subject ID, COVID-19 status, age in years and sex. Subjects who had been exposed to COVID-19, were actively infected with it, or had recovered from it provided the deeply sampled blood TCRbeta repertoires that made up the dataset. The repertoires were released in a freely available public database intended as a resource for research on the immune response to SARS-CoV-2. Samples came from the ongoing ImmuneRACE study (first 160 participants) plus 1,254 subjects from 6 global collaborators. Where available, HLA class I and class II types were taken from metadata supplied by the sample provider and were not determined by assay-based typing. The prospective study material was composed of cDNA or gDNA derived from T cells, B-cell-depleted T cells, or PBMCs.

Samples from volunteer blood donors who had recovered from COVID-19 were contributed by a second Seattle source. Each collaborating institution followed its own protocols to collect whole blood in K2EDTA tubes. For TCRbeta analysis, collaborator samples were shipped as frozen whole blood, as isolated PBMCs, or as DNA extracted from either sample type. Broad study findings and their caveats: The amount of clinical and demographic metadata varied by source and participant and was provided uncurated.

Concerning this clone itself: The clone's antigen remains unknown. No much larger clonotype is one base removed from it; base qualities were not supplied.

TCRbeta CDR3 regions were amplified from genomic DNA by means of the immunoSEQ Assay, a bias-controlled multiplex PCR. In the source study's methods: Within the assay, amplification of reference gene primers was used to estimate how many nucleated cells each sample contained. Sequence reads were collapsed and filtered to measure the absolute abundance of every unique TCRbeta CDR3 rearrangement. Productive Simpson clonality was computed per sample as the square root of Simpson's diversity index over productive rearrangements. Held by TCRdb, this immuneACCESS table contains in-frame sequences only and omits some clones. Under half of the omission traces to an unresolved V gene where checked; the cause of the rest is unknown. V and J calls and clone size are copied from that table; D and trimming were computed from the DNA. Across this sample there are about 270,000 clones, with approximately 86% seen only once. Around 10% of the sample goes to the ten largest clones.

Including cysteine and phenylalanine, the CDR3 has 14 amino acids. The kept DNA is CDR3 alone, 42 bases in frame from the first base. Trimming takes 1 base off V and 10 bases off J; junction bases not matched to a gene: 5. Per the germline V gene, SGHTA is the CDR1 and FQGNSA is the CDR2. The sequence derives from a man aged 35 to 55 who had recovered from COVID-19. This chain joins TRBV7-2 to TRBJ1-5; TRBD1 aligns with 9 central bases. Input material: peripheral blood. The DNA sequence is as follows: TGTGCCAGCAGCTTAGAGACAGGGGGGGTTCCCCAGCATTTT. This gives the protein CASSLETGGVPQHF.